These 3 T cell receptor beta chains came from one sample sequenced in a study of regulatory T cells in long-lasting Graves disease. According to the study, TCR beta libraries were built with iRepertoire HTBI primers and CDR3-region Arm-PCR. Using its own MiXCR run on the multiplex PCR reads, TCRdb lists one record per CDR3 protein. The table has around 400,000 distinct CDR3 sequences, 20% to 30% seen once. This sample's time point: persistent/refractory GD, antithyroid drugs over 5 years with positive TRAb. Scientists built the TCR library using RNA that was extracted from PBMCs. The sample consisted of peripheral blood mononuclear cells (PBMCs), taken when the disease was refractory, from a patient treated with antithyroid drugs. The receptor source for this set is a female donor with Graves disease.

V and J are TRBV20-1 and TRBJ1-2; D remains unclear. The germline V gene has CDR1 DFQATT and CDR2 SNEGSKA (reference sequence). This CDR3 has 12 residues. The V end was cut by 0 bases, the J end by 4 bases, with 6 bases between. The CDR3 nucleotides read TGCAGTGCTAGAGATCTGATCTATGGCTACACCTTC. This gives the protein CSARDLIYGYTF.

This chain uses TRBV28 with TRBJ2-3, with unresolved D. The germline V gene has CDR1 MDHEN and CDR2 SYDVKM. This CDR3 contains 14 residues. V was shortened by 3 bases and J by 0 bases, with 7 bases between the two germline ends. CDR3 protein: CASSFRTSTDTQYF. The CDR3 DNA is TGTGCCAGCAGTTTCCGTACTAGCACAGATACGCAGTATTTT.

This clonotype has more than one count but fewer than ten. This chain joins TRBV5-5 and TRBJ1-1; D gene unclear. CDR1 and CDR2 from the germline V gene are SGHKS and YYEKEE (reference sequence). V was trimmed by 0 bases and J by 5 bases, leaving 11 bases between them. The CDR3 runs 14 residues. The CDR3 reads CASSLGAGVTEAFF. As DNA, the CDR3 is TGTGCCAGCAGCTTGGGGGCAGGAGTGACTGAAGCTTTCTTT.